The source of this T cell receptor (beta chain) is a study of cytomegalovirus exposure and HLA in healthy donors. General study points: A highly shared variant cluster was judged a likely technical artifact.

V shed 5 bases and J shed 4 bases, with 20 bases lying between them. CDR1 is SGHVS, CDR2 FQNEAQ, per germline. The CDR3 consists of 17 residues. Regarding this clone: What it recognizes is unknown.

The PCR employed 60 Vbeta primers together with 13 Jbeta primers. Method: immunoSEQ multiplex PCR; TCRdb's copy keeps in-frame clones and lacks some. This sample has fewer than 200,000 clones, with roughly four fifths found just once. Specimen: PBMCs. The TCR was taken from a man in his forties or fifties in good health and CMV-seronegative. The rearrangement uses TRBV7-8 and TRBJ2-2; TRBD1 is a possible D gene (5 bases). The CDR3 loop is CASSPIPTALITGELFF. DNA of the CDR3: TGTGCCAGCAGCCCTATTCCGACAGCCTTAATCACCGGGGAGCTGTTTTTT.